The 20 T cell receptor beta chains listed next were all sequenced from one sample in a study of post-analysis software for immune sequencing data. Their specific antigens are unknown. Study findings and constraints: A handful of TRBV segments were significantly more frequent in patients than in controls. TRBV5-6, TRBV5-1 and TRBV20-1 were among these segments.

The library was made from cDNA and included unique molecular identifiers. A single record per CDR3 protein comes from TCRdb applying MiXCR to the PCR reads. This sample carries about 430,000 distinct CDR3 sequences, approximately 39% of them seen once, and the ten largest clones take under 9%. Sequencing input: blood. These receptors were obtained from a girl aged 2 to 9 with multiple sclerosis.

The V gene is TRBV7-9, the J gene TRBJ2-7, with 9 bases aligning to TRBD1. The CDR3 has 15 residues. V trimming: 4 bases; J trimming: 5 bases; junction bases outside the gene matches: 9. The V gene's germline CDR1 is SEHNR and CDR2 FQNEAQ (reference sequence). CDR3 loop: CASSWGGTGLDEQYF. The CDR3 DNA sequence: TGTGCCAGCAGCTGGGGGGGGACAGGGCTAGACGAGCAGTACTTC. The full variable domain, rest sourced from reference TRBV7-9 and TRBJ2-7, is DTGVSQNPRHKITKRGQNVTFRCDPISEHNRLYWYRQTLGQGPEFLTYFQNEAQLEKSRLLSDRFSAERPKGSFSTLEIQRTEQGDSAMYLCASSWGGTGLDEQYFGPGTRLTVT.

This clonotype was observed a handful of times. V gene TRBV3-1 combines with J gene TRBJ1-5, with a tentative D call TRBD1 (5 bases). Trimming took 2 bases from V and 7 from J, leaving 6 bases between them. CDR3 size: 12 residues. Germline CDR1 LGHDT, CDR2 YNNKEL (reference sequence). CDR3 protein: CASSQQGQPQHF. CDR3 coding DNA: TGTGCCAGCAGCCAACAGGGCCAGCCCCAGCATTTT.

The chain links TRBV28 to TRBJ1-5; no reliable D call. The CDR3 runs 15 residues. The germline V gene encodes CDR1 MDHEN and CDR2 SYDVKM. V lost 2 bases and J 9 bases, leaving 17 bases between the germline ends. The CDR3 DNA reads TGTGCCAGCAGTTTAGTCCTTGACCCTCCGGGGCCCCAGCATTTT. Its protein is CASSLVLDPPGPQHF.

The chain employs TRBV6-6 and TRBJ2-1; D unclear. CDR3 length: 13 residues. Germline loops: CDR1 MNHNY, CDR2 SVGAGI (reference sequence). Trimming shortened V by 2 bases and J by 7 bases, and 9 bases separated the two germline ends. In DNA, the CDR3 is TGTGCCAGCAGTTACGCTCCGTGGAATGAGCAGTTCTTC. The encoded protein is CASSYAPWNEQFF.

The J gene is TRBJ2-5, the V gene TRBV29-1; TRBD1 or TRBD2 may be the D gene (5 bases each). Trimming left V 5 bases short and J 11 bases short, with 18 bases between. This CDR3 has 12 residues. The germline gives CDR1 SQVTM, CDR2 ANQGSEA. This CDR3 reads CSVRLGVGEQYF. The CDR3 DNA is TGCAGCGTTCGACTGGGAGTGGGGGAGCAGTACTTC.

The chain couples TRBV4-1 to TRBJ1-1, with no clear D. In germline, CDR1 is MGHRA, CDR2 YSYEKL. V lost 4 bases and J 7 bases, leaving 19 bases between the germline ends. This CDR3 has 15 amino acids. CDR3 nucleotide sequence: TGCGCCAGCAGCCCGGAACCCCAGGCATGGAATGAAGCTTTCTTT. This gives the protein CASSPEPQAWNEAFF.

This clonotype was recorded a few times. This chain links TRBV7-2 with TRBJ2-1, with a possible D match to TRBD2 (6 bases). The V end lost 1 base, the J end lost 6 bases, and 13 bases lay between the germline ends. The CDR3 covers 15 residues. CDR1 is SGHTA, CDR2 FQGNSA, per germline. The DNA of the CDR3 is TGTGCCAGCAGCTTAGGAATTGGACTACTCAATGAGCAGTTCTTC. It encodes CASSLGIGLLNEQFF.

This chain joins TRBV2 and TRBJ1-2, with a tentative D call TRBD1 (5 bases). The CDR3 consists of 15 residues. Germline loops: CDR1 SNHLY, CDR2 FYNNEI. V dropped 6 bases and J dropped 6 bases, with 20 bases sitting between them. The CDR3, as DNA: TGTGCCAGCAGACACCAAGGGACGGCCTTGGATGGCTACACCTTC. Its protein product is CASRHQGTALDGYTF.

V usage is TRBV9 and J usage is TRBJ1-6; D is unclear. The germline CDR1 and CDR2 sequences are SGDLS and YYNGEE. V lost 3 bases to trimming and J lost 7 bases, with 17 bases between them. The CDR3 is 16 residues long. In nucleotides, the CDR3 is TGTGCCAGCAGCGCGACATCCGACGGTCCGAATTCACCCCTCCACTTT. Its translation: CASSATSDGPNSPLHF.

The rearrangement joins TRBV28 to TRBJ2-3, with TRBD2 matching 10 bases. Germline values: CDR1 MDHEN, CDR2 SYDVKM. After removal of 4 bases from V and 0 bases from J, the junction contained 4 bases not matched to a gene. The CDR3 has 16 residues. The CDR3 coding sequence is TGTGCCAGCAGTTCCCAGCGGGGGGGAAGCACAGATACGCAGTATTTT. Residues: CASSSQRGGSTDTQYF.

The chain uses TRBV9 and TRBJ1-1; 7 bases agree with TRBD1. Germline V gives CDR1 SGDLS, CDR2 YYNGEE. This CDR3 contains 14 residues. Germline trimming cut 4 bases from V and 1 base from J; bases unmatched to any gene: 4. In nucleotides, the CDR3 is TGTGCCAGCAGCCCACAGGGGAAGAACACTGAAGCTTTCTTT. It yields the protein CASSPQGKNTEAFF. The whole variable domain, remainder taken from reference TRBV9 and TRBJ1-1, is DSGVTQTPKHLITATGQRVTLRCSPRSGDLSVYWYQQSLDQGLQFLIQYYNGEERAKGNILERFSAQQFPDLHSELNLSSLELGDSALYFCASSPQGKNTEAFFGQGTRLTVV.

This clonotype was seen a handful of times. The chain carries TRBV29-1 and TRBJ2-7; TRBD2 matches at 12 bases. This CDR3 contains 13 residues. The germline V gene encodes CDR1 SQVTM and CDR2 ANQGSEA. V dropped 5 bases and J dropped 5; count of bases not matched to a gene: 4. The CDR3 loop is CSVRTSGAHEQYF. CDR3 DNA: TGCAGCGTTCGGACTAGCGGGGCCCACGAGCAGTACTTC.

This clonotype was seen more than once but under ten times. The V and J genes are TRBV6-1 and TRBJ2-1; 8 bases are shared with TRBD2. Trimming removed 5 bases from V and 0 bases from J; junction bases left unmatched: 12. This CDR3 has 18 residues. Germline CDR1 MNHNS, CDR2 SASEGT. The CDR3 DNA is TGTGCCAGCAGTCTAGGACTAGCCCCAAGTAGCTCCTACAATGAGCAGTTCTTC. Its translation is CASSLGLAPSSSYNEQFF.

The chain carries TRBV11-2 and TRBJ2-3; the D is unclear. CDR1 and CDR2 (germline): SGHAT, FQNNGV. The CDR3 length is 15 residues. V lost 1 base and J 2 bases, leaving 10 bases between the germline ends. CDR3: CASSLGVGFTDTQYF. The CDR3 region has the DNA TGTGCCAGCAGCTTAGGAGTGGGGTTCACAGATACGCAGTATTTT.

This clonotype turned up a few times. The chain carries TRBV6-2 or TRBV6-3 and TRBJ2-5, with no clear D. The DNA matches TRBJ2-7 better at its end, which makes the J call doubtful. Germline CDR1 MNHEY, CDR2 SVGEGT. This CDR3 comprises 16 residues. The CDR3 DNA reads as TGTGCCAGCAGTTACTCATCTCTTTTTGGGCTTTACGAGCAGTACTTC. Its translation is CASSYSSLFGLYEQYF.

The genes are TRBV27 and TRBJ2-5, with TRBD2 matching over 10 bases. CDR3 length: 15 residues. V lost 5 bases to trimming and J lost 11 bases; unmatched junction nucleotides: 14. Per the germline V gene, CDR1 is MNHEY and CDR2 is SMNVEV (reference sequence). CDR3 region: CASSQTSGINDEQYF. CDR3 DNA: TGTGCCAGCAGTCAAACTAGCGGGATCAACGATGAGCAGTACTTC.

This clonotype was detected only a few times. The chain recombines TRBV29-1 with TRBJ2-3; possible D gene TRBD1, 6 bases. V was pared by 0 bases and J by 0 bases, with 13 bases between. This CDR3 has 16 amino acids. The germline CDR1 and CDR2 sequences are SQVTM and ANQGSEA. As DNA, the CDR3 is TGCAGCGTTGAAGATCGAGTCAGGGGAAGCACAGATACGCAGTATTTT. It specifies CSVEDRVRGSTDTQYF.

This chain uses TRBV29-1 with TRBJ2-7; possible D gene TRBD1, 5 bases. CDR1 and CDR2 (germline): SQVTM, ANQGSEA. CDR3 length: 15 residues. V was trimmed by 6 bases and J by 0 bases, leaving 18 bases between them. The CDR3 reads CSVDDWGSHSYEQYF. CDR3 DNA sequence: TGCAGCGTGGACGACTGGGGCAGCCACTCCTACGAGCAGTACTTC.

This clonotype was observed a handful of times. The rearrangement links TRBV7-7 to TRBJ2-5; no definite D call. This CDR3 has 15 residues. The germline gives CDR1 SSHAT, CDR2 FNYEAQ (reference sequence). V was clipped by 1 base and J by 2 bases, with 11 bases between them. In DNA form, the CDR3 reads TGTGCCAGCAGCTTAGGTGCCAGTCCACAAGAGACCCAGTACTTC. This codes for CASSLGASPQETQYF. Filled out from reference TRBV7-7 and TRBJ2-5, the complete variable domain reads GAGVSQSPRYKVTKRGQDVTLRCDPISSHATLYWYQQALGQGPEFLTYFNYEAQPDKSGLPSDRFSAERPEGSISTLTIQRTEQRDSAMYRCASSLGASPQETQYFGPGTRLLVL.

The CDR3 is CASNPTGANEKLFF. In DNA form, the CDR3 reads TGTGCCAGTAACCCAACAGGGGCGAATGAAAAACTGTTTTTT. The rearrangement uses TRBV19 and TRBJ1-4, with TRBD1 matching 7 bases. CDR3 length: 14 residues. Germline-derived CDR1 and CDR2 are LNHDA and SQIVND (reference sequence). V lost 7 bases and J lost 5; bases outside the gene matches: 7.